Detailed here is one TCR beta chain. Its specific antigen is unknown. Base qualities are missing; no much larger clone stands one base away. This sample is part of a study of shared clonotypes between healthy human individuals (dated by TCRdb to 2020 to 2022). A note on the overall study: Three men and two women, aged 18 to 49 years, made up the cohort. For each donor, CD4 naive and CD4 memory were each run on three plates, CD8 naive on two plates, and CD8 memory on one plate. To estimate repertoire size and how much clonotype sharing occurs between individuals, the study deeply sequenced the blood TCR repertoires of several healthy adults. Each donor's leukapheresis produced roughly between roughly 0.85 and 9.5 billion PBMCs. Libraries were prepared and TCR repertoires were sequenced by different laboratories using diverse techniques, in order to increase sequencing depth and limit assay-specific biases.

From its cysteine to its phenylalanine, the CDR3 spans 17 amino acids. The kept DNA is CDR3 alone, 51 bases in frame from the first base. Sequences SGHNT (CDR1) and YYREEE (CDR2) are obtained from the germline V gene (reference sequence). The donors were healthy, HIV-negative adults with no recently reported acute infections or vaccinations. Only Caucasian adults living in Nashville, Tennessee, USA were represented among the donors. Magnetic negative selection was used to enrich CD4+ T cells, after which naive cells were positively selected on CD45RA and the negative fraction became the memory subset. Blood was obtained by leukapheresis, after which PBMCs were separated by Ficoll-Histopaque density gradient centrifugation and cryopreserved in liquid nitrogen vapor phase. Analytical flow cytometry was used to check the purity and quantity of each magnetically sorted T cell population. Genomic DNA was isolated from each sorted fraction and quantified by UV absorbance on a Nanodrop 2000c.

Using the deep immunoSEQ assay, multiplex PCR amplified TCR CDR3 regions from genomic DNA. Extracted genomic DNA from each cell subset was distributed evenly across all wells of several immunoSEQ 96-well plates, and each plate was treated as a replicate. For sorted subsets, approximately 190 ng of genomic DNA, equivalent to some 30,000 T cell genomes, went into each replicate PCR. Purified libraries were measured with a Qubit 3.0 fluorometer, size-checked on a Bioanalyzer 2100, and measured again with the KAPA Library Quantification kit. Every immunoSEQ 96-well plate was sequenced on a dedicated single-read 150-cycle Illumina NextSeq 550 flow cell. From the authors' description of their analysis: Because only junctional sequences without quality scores were contained in the immunoSEQ output, filtering matching that applied to full-length reads could not be performed. To assign V/J genes and CDR3, sequences were annotated using PyIR, a Python wrapper for IgBLAST v1.9, with IMGT germline references. Reads were removed for weak V/J assignments (E-value above 1e-6), missing CDR3, stop codons, out-of-frame junctions, or ambiguous translated residues. V3J clonotypes were defined as sequences sharing an identical inferred V gene, J gene, and CDR3 amino acid sequence. Percentage overlap between repertoires was computed as shared unique clonotypes divided by the size of the smaller repertoire. Richness of each repertoire was evaluated using RTK rarefaction, the Chao1 estimator, and Recon v2.1 estimates of unobserved clonotypes. Generation probabilities were computed with OLGA for all TCRbeta clonotypes obtained by the gDNA method from several donors. As stored in TCRdb, this immuneACCESS dataset retains in-frame rearrangements with V and J assigned. A fraction of the clones does not appear; measured against another copy, unresolved V genes explain less than half of the discrepancy, and the remainder lacks a known reason. The V and J calls and clone size were taken over from that table, and D and trimming were inferred from the DNA. The sample table shows some 2,500,000 clones, and 85% to 95% are seen once. The top ten clonotypes cover around 0.38% of the sample.

The research as a whole found: Higher generation probabilities were observed for clonotypes shared by all four sorted-subset donors than for non-shared clonotypes. Incomplete sequencing was indicated by rarefaction of sorted-subset datasets, despite the large sequencing depth. The small number of donors limited the genetic and exposure-history diversity represented. Naive subsets generally had larger estimated clonotype richness than memory subsets. Pairwise subsampling indicated that sequencing depth was expected to affect the degree of clonotype sharing among donors. Only blood was sampled, and tissue TCR repertoires likely differ from those in blood. Sharing across a handful of donors was observed for approximately 5% of naive CD4, 3% to 4% of naive CD8, 2% to 2.5% of memory CD4, and about 0.38% of memory CD8 clonotypes.

The sequencing input was naive CD4+ T cells from PBMCs. Per the publication, the cell subset or site label means: CD45RA+ positively selected. This chain is built from TRBV5-4 and TRBJ2-5, with 11 bases matching TRBD1. The DNA end is a closer match to TRBJ2-7, so the J assignment may be wrong. This TCR was recovered from a man aged 18 to 29 in good health. Some clones in this sample may be carry-over from other donors' samples. CDR3 loop: CASSPGQGAIVGYEQYF. The DNA reads TGTGCCAGCAGCCCAGGACAGGGGGCCATCGTTGGCTACGAGCAGTACTTC.